The rows below give T cell receptor beta chains drawn from one sample of a study of blood T cells in healthy people across ages. TCRdb fed the 5' RACE reads into MiXCR, producing one record per CDR3 protein. This table holds roughly 1,300,000 distinct CDR3 sequences, around 55% found once. The specimen was blood. These receptors all stem from a man younger than 30 in good health. Each CDR3 is given with its conserved first and last residue. A D gene is named only where the DNA matches it firmly. The size entry is marked missing in some rows and otherwise reads once, few, many or a size class.

D | size | J | V | CDR3 | DNA
TRBD2 | once | TRBJ2-3 | TRBV20-1 | CSARDLGRAGTDTQYF | TGCAGTGCTAGAGATTTAGGGAGGGCCGGGACAGATACGCAGTATTTT
TRBD2 | - | TRBJ2-2 | TRBV4-1 | CASSQGRREDTGELFF | TGCGCCAGCAGCCAAGGACGGCGGGAGGACACCGGGGAGCTGTTTTTT
- | - | TRBJ2-3 | TRBV18 | CASSQAPRPLPDTQYF | TGTGCCAGCTCCCAAGCGCCTCGACCCCTTCCAGATACGCAGTATTTT
- | few | TRBJ2-5 | TRBV7-2 | CASSLRGASSSYGTQYF | TGTGCCAGCAGCTTAAGGGGGGCTAGCTCCTCTTATGGGACCCAGTACTTC
- | - | TRBJ1-1 | TRBV6-6 | CASSYGTHEGVAFF | TGTGCCAGCAGTTACGGTACCCACGAGGGCGTAGCTTTCTTT
- | once | TRBJ1-4 | TRBV14 | CASSQEWRYNEKLFF | TGTGCCAGCAGCCAAGAATGGAGATATAATGAAAAACTGTTTTTT
- | few | TRBJ2-3 | TRBV15 | CATSSEAEDTQYF | TGTGCCACCAGTTCGGAGGCAGAGGATACGCAGTATTTT
- | - | TRBJ1-4 | TRBV3-1 | CASSKQEKLFF | TGTGCCAGCAGCAAACAGGAAAAACTGTTTTTT
- | - | TRBJ1-2 | TRBV4-3 | CASSQDPLPNYGYTF | TGCGCCAGCAGCCAAGATCCCTTACCTAACTATGGCTACACCTTC
- | few | TRBJ1-1 | TRBV20-1 | CSARDDRDTEAFF | TGCAGTGCTAGAGACGACAGAGACACTGAAGCTTTCTTT
- | - | TRBJ1-2 | TRBV12-3/TRBV12-4 | CASSSAFGGYGYTF | TGTGCCAGCAGTTCCGCCTTTGGTGGCTATGGCTACACCTTC
- | - | TRBJ2-1 | TRBV7-2 | CASSLAAVGPYNEQFF | TGTGCCAGCAGCTTAGCCGCGGTAGGGCCCTACAATGAGCAGTTCTTC
- | - | TRBJ2-1 | TRBV12-3/TRBV12-4 | CASSVTGVGEQFF | TGTGCCAGCAGTGTAACGGGAGTGGGTGAGCAGTTCTTC
- | - | TRBJ1-1 | TRBV4-1 | CASSQGHGQNEAFF | TGCGCCAGCAGCCAAGGTCACGGACAGAATGAAGCTTTCTTT
- | - | TRBJ2-3 | TRBV27 | CASKGGHTQYF | TGTGCCAGCAAGGGAGGCCATACGCAGTATTTT
- | - | TRBJ2-7 | TRBV27 | CASSLWGTSVKYEQYF | TGTGCCAGCAGTTTATGGGGGACCTCGGTCAAGTACGAGCAGTACTTC
- | few | TRBJ2-5 | TRBV28 | CASSSLEVGLGTQYF | TGTGCCAGCAGTTCCCTTGAGGTGGGACTGGGGACCCAGTACTTC
TRBD1 | - | TRBJ2-7 | TRBV5-1 | CASAYRDRGYEQYF | TGCGCCAGCGCATACCGGGACAGGGGCTACGAGCAGTACTTC
TRBD2 | - | TRBJ2-3 | TRBV5-6 | CASSLVSGGRTDTQYF | TGTGCCAGCAGCTTGGTTAGCGGGGGACGCACAGATACGCAGTATTTT
TRBD2 | - | TRBJ2-1 | TRBV24-1 | CATRTGGGPLDEQFF | TGTGCCACCCGTACAGGCGGGGGGCCCCTTGATGAGCAGTTCTTC